This TCR beta chain stems from a study of CD8+ T cells in alopecia areata. Study overall: Treated patients received severity scores based on the percentage of scalp area affected.

Sequencing templates came from extracted RNA that was reverse transcribed into cDNA. Profiled with immunoSEQ multiplex PCR; TCRdb holds only in-frame clones, not every one. The profile shows roughly 200,000 clones, roughly 53% of them singletons. Trimming stripped 4 bases from V and 6 bases from J, with 5 bases between. Germline-derived CDR1 and CDR2 are MGHDK and SYGVNS. This CDR3 contains 11 residues. Treatment reported: oral pan-JAK inhibitor, 5-10 mg twice daily. It was from alopecia areata patients that lesional scalp punch biopsies and peripheral blood were collected. The J gene is TRBJ2-3, the V gene TRBV25-1; D unclear. The source is a human donor with alopecia areata. The material sequenced was CD8+ T cells sorted from blood, taken at week 24, from a patient treated with tofacitinib. The CDR3 reads CASSVSDTQYF. The CDR3 coding sequence is TGTGCCAGCAGTGTTAGCGATACGCAGTATTTT.